This T cell receptor gamma chain was retrieved from a study of gamma-delta T cells after stem cell transplantation (dated by TCRdb to about 2016). Its CDR3 holds 16 amino acids, cysteine through phenylalanine. The only DNA kept is the CDR3, 48 bases in frame from the first base. The germline V gene (reference sequence) yields GITISATS for CDR1 and ISYDGTV for CDR2. With respect to this clone: Its antigen is not yet known. Being one base from a much bigger clone, this may be a read error.

The library was obtained by RT-PCR. Sequencing instrument: Illumina MiSeq. TCRdb called clones afresh from the public reads with CATT; identical DNA rows were later merged. Present in this sample are some 170 gamma-chain clones, less than 25% of which were seen just once. The top ten hold around 66% of the sample. Sequencing was carried out using gamma-delta T cells. The receptor's source is a human donor. It is not recorded whose cells these are; they may come from a transplant donor. The rearrangement joined TRGV9 to TRGJP. Since TCRdb gives no J gene, matching the DNA to germline was used here to assign it. CDR3 reads: CALWEAQELAKKIKVF. The nucleotide sequence reads TGTGCCTTGTGGGAGGCGCAAGAGTTGGCCAAAAAAATCAAGGTATTT.